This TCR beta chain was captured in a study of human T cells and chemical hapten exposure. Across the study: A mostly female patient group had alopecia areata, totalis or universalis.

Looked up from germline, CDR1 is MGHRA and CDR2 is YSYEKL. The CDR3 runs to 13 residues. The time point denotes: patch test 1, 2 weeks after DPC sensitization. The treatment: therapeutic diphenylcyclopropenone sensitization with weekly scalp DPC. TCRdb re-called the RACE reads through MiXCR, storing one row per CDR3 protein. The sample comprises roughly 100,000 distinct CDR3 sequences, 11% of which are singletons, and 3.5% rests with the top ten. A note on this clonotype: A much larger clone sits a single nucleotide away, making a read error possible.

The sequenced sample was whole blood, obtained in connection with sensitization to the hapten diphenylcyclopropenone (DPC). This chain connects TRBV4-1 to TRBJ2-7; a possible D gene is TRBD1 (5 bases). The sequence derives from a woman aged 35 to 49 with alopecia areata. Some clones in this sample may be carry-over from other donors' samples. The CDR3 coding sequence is TGCACCAGCAGCCCGCTCCAGGGTGGCGAGCAGTACTTC. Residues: CTSSPLQGGEQYF.